This TCR beta chain was identified in a study of blood T cell repertoires in COVID-19. About the research overall: The origin of the acute and convalescent COVID-19 samples was the United States, Italy and Spain. From T cells, B-cell-depleted T cells, or PBMCs came the material, which was cDNA or gDNA.

In the original processing: Researchers report that nucleated cell counts were estimated from reference gene primer amplification. TCRdb keeps only in-frame clones here, not all; method: immunoSEQ multiplex PCR. D and trimming come from the DNA, and the V and J calls and clone size come from that table. Altogether 100,000 or so clones are present, 84% being singletons, with the ten largest covering about 9.9%. CDR3 length: 15 amino acids. The germline gives CDR1 MNHEY, CDR2 SVGAGI. The V and J ends lost 2 bases and 8 bases, in that order; junction bases with no gene match: 3. Sequencing was performed on peripheral blood. The TCR sequence derives from a man aged 40-49 years with active or convalescent COVID-19. V gene TRBV6-5 combines with J gene TRBJ2-1; TRBD2 agrees at 13 bases. CDR3 DNA: TGTGCCAGCAGTTACCGGACTAGCGGGGGACATGAGCAGTTCTTC. This encodes CASSYRTSGGHEQFF.